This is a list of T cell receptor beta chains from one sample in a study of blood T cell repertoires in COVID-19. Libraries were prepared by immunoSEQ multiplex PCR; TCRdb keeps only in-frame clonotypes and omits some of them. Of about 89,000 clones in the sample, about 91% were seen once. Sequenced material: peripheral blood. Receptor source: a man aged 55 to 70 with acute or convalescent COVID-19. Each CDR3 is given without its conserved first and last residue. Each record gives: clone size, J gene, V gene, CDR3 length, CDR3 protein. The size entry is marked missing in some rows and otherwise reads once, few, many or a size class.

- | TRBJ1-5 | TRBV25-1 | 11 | ASRGHGGQPQH
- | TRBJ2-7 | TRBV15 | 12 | ATSRRDTKREQY
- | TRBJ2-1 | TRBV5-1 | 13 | ASSLVAGGVNEQF
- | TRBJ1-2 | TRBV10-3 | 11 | AISDTGEHGYT
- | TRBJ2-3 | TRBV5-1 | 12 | ASSITDITDTQY
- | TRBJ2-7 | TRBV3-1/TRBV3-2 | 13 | ASSQVVTSSYEQY
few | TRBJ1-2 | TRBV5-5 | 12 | ASSSGQMIYGYT
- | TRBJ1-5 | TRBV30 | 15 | AWSHLGQGSRSQPQH
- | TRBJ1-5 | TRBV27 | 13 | ASSSGQGASQPQH
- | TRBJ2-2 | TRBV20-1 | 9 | SARDDRELF
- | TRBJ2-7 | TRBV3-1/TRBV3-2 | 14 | ASSQESWGGAHEQY
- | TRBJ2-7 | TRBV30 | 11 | AWSVIGAYEQY
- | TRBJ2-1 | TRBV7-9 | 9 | ASSTSNEQF
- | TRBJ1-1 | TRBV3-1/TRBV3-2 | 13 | ASSFRDRGNTEAF
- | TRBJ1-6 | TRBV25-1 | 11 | ASSQTVNSPLH
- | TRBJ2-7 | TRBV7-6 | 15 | ASSLVRAGQGLIEQY
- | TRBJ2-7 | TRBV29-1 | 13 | SVAPESGAPYEQY
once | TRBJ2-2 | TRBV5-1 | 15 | ASSLAGGLPNTGELF
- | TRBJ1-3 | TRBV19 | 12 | ASNSDRVRDTIY
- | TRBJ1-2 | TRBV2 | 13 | ASSEHRTGVYGYT
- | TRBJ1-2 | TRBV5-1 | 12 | ASSYLAGGYGYT
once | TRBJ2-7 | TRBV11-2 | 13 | ASSFRAGGVYEQY
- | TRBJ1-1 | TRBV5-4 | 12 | ASSPTGANTEAF
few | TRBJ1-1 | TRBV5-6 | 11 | ASSLAVNTEAF
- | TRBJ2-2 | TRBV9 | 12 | ASSRGQNTGELF
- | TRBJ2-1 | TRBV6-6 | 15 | ASSGSPGTSGSSEQF
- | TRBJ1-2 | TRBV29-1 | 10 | SVRDTNYGYT
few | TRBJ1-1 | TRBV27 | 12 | ASRRTGDVTEAF
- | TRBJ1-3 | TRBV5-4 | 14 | ASSLVGDFSGNTIY
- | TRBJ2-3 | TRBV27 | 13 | ASSSTDLRADTQY
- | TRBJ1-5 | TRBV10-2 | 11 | ASSDRADQPQH